Included here is one T cell receptor (beta chain) sequence, with context. Its antigen is unknown. MiXCR was run by TCRdb on the 5' RACE reads, yielding one entry per CDR3 protein. The table lists some 900,000 distinct CDR3 sequences, 10% to 15% of them singletons, with 1.5% to 2% in the top ten. This sample was taken from a study of identical twins. V lost 2 bases and J 5 bases, leaving 6 bases between the germline ends. Germline CDR1 reads ENHRY; CDR2 reads SYGVKD. The CDR3 is 12 amino acids. Study observations and caveats: Cord blood beta clonotypes present at high abundance carried fewer insertions; no such pattern appeared in memory repertoires.

This sample was also put to use in a study of yellow fever vaccine responses in identical twins.

The V gene is TRBV10-3, the J gene TRBJ2-5; D gene ambiguous. The TCR comes from a woman aged 18 to 35 in good health. Sample: PBMCs. The CDR3: CAISEKVETQYF. Here the CDR3 DNA reads TGTGCCATCAGTGAGAAGGTTGAGACCCAGTACTTC.